The 24 T cell receptor beta chains below come from one sample, sequenced in a study of blood T cell repertoires in COVID-19. Sequencing was performed with immunoSEQ multiplex PCR; in TCRdb, only in-frame clones are kept and a portion is missing. The data hold fewer than 75,000 clones, with approximately 87% observed a single time. The specimen was peripheral blood. The receptors were gathered from a man aged 45-65 years with active COVID-19.

This clone was seen once. The genes are TRBV19 and TRBJ2-5; 8 bases agree with TRBD1. The length of the CDR3 is 15 residues. V shed 2 bases and J 1 base; nucleotides not matched to a gene: 3. The germline V gene has CDR1 LNHDA and CDR2 SQIVND (reference sequence). CDR3 nucleotides: TGTGCCAGTAGTATATTCGGACAGGGCCAAGAGACCCAGTACTTC. Translating gives CASSIFGQGQETQYF.

The rearrangement uses TRBV5-1 and TRBJ1-3; no reliable D call. The length of the CDR3 is 12 residues. Looked up from germline, CDR1 is SGHRS and CDR2 is YFSETQ. Trimming cost V 4 bases and J 0 bases, with 2 bases left between them. CDR3 in amino acids: CASSLSGNTIYF. The CDR3 bases are TGCGCCAGCAGCCTCTCTGGAAACACCATATATTTT.

The V and J genes are TRBV5-6 and TRBJ2-2, with 8 bases lining up with TRBD2. Germline-derived CDR1 and CDR2 are SGHDT and YYEEEE. Trimming removed 4 bases from V and 7 bases from J; junction bases left unmatched: 15. This CDR3 comprises 17 residues. CDR3 in DNA: TGTGCCAGCAGCGGACCGAAAAGCGGGGGACCCAACGGGGAGCTGTTTTTT. It encodes CASSGPKSGGPNGELFF. The full variable domain, in which reference TRBV5-6 and TRBJ2-2 provide the parts outside the CDR3, is DAGVTQSPTHLIKTRGQQVTLRCSPKSGHDTVSWYQQALGQGPQFIFQYYEEEERQRGNFPDRFSGHQFPNYSSELNVNALLLGDSALYLCASSGPKSGGPNGELFFGEGSRLTVL.

V gene TRBV5-5 combines with J gene TRBJ2-5; 7 bases agree with TRBD1. This CDR3 region has 16 residues. The germline V gene encodes CDR1 SGHKS and CDR2 YYEKEE (reference sequence). V shed 3 bases, J shed 0 bases, and the junction held 8 bases outside the gene matches. The CDR3 loop reads CASSSGQLTYQETQYF. The CDR3, as DNA: TGTGCCAGCAGCTCGGGACAGTTAACGTACCAAGAGACCCAGTACTTC.

The CDR3, as DNA: TGTGCCAGTAGTATAGAAGGGAGAGATACGCAGTATTTT. This sequence encodes CASSIEGRDTQYF. This chain links TRBV19 with TRBJ2-3, with D possibly matching TRBD2 (5 bases). Germline lookup yields CDR1 LNHDA and CDR2 SQIVND (reference sequence). V was cut by 0 bases and J by 5 bases, with 6 bases left in between. The CDR3 has 13 amino acids.

This sequence joins TRBV6-2 or TRBV6-3 and TRBJ2-3; the match to TRBD2 covers 11 bases. Germline V gene sequence: CDR1 MNHEY, CDR2 SVGEGT. V trimming: 6 bases; J trimming: 2 bases; junction bases outside the gene matches: 10. CDR3 length equals 17 residues. The CDR3 DNA reads as TGTGCCAGCAGCGACGGGACTAGCGGAGGCCCCACAGATACGCAGTATTTT. Residues: CASSDGTSGGPTDTQYF.

The chain links TRBV5-6 to TRBJ2-7; D unclear. The germline CDR1 and CDR2 sequences are SGHDT and YYEEEE. V was shortened by 1 base and J by 4 bases, with 21 bases between the two germline ends. This CDR3 has 17 amino acids. The CDR3 loop reads CASSLMAGGPVGYEQYF. The CDR3 bases are TGTGCCAGCAGCTTGATGGCAGGTGGGCCGGTGGGTTACGAGCAGTACTTC.

This chain uses TRBV5-1 with TRBJ2-1; 11 bases are a match to TRBD2. Trimming took 3 bases from V and 0 from J; bases not matched to a gene: 14. CDR1 and CDR2 (germline): SGHRS, YFSETQ. The CDR3 consists of 20 residues. CDR3 residues: CASSSEGMAGLAVSYNEQFF. DNA for the CDR3: TGCGCCAGCAGCTCCGAAGGGATGGCGGGACTAGCGGTCTCCTACAATGAGCAGTTCTTC.

This chain links TRBV6-2 or TRBV6-3 with TRBJ2-7, with TRBD2 matching 14 bases. The CDR3 spans 17 residues. V dropped 3 bases and J dropped 6; count of bases not matched to a gene: 10. Germline loops: CDR1 MNHEY, CDR2 SVGEGT. CDR3 residues: CASSYGRGLAGVLEQYF. The CDR3 DNA sequence: TGTGCCAGCAGTTATGGCCGGGGACTAGCGGGAGTCCTCGAGCAGTACTTC.

The chain links TRBV11-1 to TRBJ2-3; 9 nucleotides agree with TRBD2. Germline assignment: CDR1 SGHAT and CDR2 FQDESV (reference sequence). This CDR3 spans 15 amino acids. V shed 5 bases and J 7 bases; nucleotides not matched to a gene: 10. The CDR3 reads CASSTTSGSQYTQYF. CDR3 DNA: TGTGCCAGCAGCACGACTAGCGGATCCCAATATACGCAGTATTTT.

The rearrangement uses TRBV28 and TRBJ2-2, with TRBD2 matching over 12 bases. The V segment lost 4 bases and the J segment 7 bases; nucleotides outside the gene matches: 10. CDR1 MDHEN and CDR2 SYDVKM come from the germline V gene. The CDR3 spans 17 residues. Written as DNA, the CDR3 is TGTGCCAGCAGTTCCCGGCCGACTAGCGGGAGAGGCGGGGAGCTGTTTTTT. This codes for CASSSRPTSGRGGELFF.

The chain recombines TRBV24-1 with TRBJ2-3; D might be TRBD2 (6 bases). The CDR3 has 14 amino acids. V was clipped by 6 bases and J by 5 bases, with 14 bases between them. Per the germline V gene, CDR1 is KGHDR and CDR2 is SFDVKD. The chain's CDR3 is CATSMRGVKDTQYF. The DNA for the CDR3 is TGTGCCACCAGTATGCGGGGCGTCAAAGATACGCAGTATTTT.

This chain links TRBV29-1 with TRBJ2-1, with no clear D. Looked up from germline, CDR1 is SQVTM and CDR2 is ANQGSEA. Trimming left V 7 bases short and J 0 bases short, with 10 bases between. This CDR3 is 13 amino acids long. CDR3 sequence: CSELGGSYNEQFF. CDR3 DNA sequence: TGCAGCGAGTTAGGCGGCTCCTACAATGAGCAGTTCTTC.

The J gene is TRBJ2-7, the V gene TRBV7-8, with a tentative D call TRBD2 (6 bases). Germline V CDR1 and CDR2: SGHVS, FQNEAQ. This CDR3 region has 15 residues. Trimming removed 5 bases at V and 0 bases at J, with 14 bases between. This CDR3 reads CASSPAGRISYEQYF. The DNA for the CDR3 is TGTGCCAGCAGCCCCGCGGGACGGATCTCCTACGAGCAGTACTTC. Together with reference TRBV7-8 and TRBJ2-7, the CDR3 gives the full variable domain: GAGVSQSPRYKVAKRGQDVALRCDPISGHVSLFWYQQALGQGPEFLTYFQNEAQLDKSGLPSDRFFAERPEGSVSTLKIQRTQQEDSAVYLCASSPAGRISYEQYFGPGTRLTVT.

This chain joins TRBV29-1 and TRBJ1-1; 7 nucleotides line up with TRBD1. The junction had 9 bases not matched to a gene; V was cut back by 6 bases and J by 2 bases. Per the germline V gene, CDR1 is SQVTM and CDR2 is ANQGSEA. The CDR3 has 14 amino acids. DNA for the CDR3: TGCAGCGTCGGGGGACAGACCCTAAACACTGAAGCTTTCTTT. Translation: CSVGGQTLNTEAFF.

This chain uses TRBV4-1 with TRBJ2-5, with a tentative D call TRBD2 (6 bases). Germline CDR1 reads MGHRA; CDR2 reads YSYEKL. V lost 4 bases, J lost 7 bases, and 19 bases lay in between. CDR3 length equals 15 residues. The chain's CDR3 is CASSLGLPGPGTQYF. CDR3 sequence (DNA): TGCGCCAGCAGCCTAGGACTACCAGGGCCAGGGACCCAGTACTTC.

The chain uses TRBV20-1 and TRBJ2-5, with D possibly TRBD2 on 6 matching bases. Germline V gene sequence: CDR1 DFQATT, CDR2 SNEGSKA (reference sequence). This CDR3 spans 13 amino acids. V shed 3 bases and J shed 9 bases, with 17 bases lying between them. The CDR3 coding sequence is TGCAGTGCTAGTGTAGTGACCGGGGAGGCCCAGTACTTC. Protein product: CSASVVTGEAQYF.

The chain employs TRBV7-2 and TRBJ2-7; 7 bases fit TRBD2. Germline assignment: CDR1 SGHTA and CDR2 FQGNSA. Losses at the gene ends were 1 base for V and 4 bases for J; bases not matched to a gene: 7. The CDR3 contains 15 residues. The CDR3 DNA is TGTGCCAGCAGCTTAGAGACGGGAGGAAGATACGAGCAGTACTTC. Translated: CASSLETGGRYEQYF.

The CDR3 nucleotides are TGTGCCAGCAGTTACTCGACTAGCAAGCAGTACTTC. Its protein product is CASSYSTSKQYF. V and J are TRBV6-2 or TRBV6-3 and TRBJ2-7, with TRBD2 identical over 7 bases. The CDR3 is 12 amino acids. With V trimmed by 0 bases and J by 8 bases, 1 base remained unmatched. Germline values: CDR1 MNHEY, CDR2 SVGEGT.

The rearrangement links TRBV3-1 (or the pseudogene TRBV3-2) to TRBJ1-2; D is undetermined. V lost 2 bases to trimming and J lost 4 bases, with 2 bases between them. The CDR3 extends over 11 amino acids. Germline CDR1 is LGHDT and CDR2 is YNNKEL (reference sequence). The CDR3 region has the DNA TGTGCCAGCAGCCAACGCTATGGCTACACCTTC. This gives the protein CASSQRYGYTF.

The J gene is TRBJ1-1, the V gene TRBV5-1; possibly TRBD1 for D (5 bases). Germline V CDR1 and CDR2: SGHRS, YFSETQ. Trimming pared 6 bases from V and 0 bases from J, leaving 12 bases between. The CDR3 length is 14 residues. The CDR3 coding sequence is TGCGCCAGCAACATGGGGGGGTTGAACACTGAAGCTTTCTTT. Its protein is CASNMGGLNTEAFF.

The chain recombines TRBV11-3 with TRBJ2-2, with TRBD1 matching over 8 bases. The V gene's germline CDR1 is SGHNT and CDR2 YENEEA. The CDR3 totals 15 residues. V dropped 5 bases and J dropped 5; count of bases not matched to a gene: 7. CDR3 DNA sequence: TGTGCCAGCAGCCAGGGGGCAGGCGGGACCGGGGAGCTGTTTTTT. Residues: CASSQGAGGTGELFF.

The gene calls are TRBV11-2 and TRBJ2-2; D call uncertain. The germline CDR1 and CDR2 sequences are SGHAT and FQNNGV. The ends were cut back, 4 bases at V and 6 bases at J, with 9 bases in the middle. The CDR3 length is 13 residues. The CDR3: CASSWPPSGELFF. The CDR3 DNA sequence: TGTGCCAGCAGCTGGCCACCCTCCGGGGAGCTGTTTTTT. The full variable domain, its missing parts supplied by reference TRBV11-2 and TRBJ2-2, is EAGVAQSPRYKIIEKRQSVAFWCNPISGHATLYWYQQILGQGPKLLIQFQNNGVVDDSQLPKDRFSAERLKGVDSTLKIQPAKLEDSAVYLCASSWPPSGELFFGEGSRLTVL.

In this sample, this clone turned up a few times. This chain connects TRBV14 to TRBJ1-6, with a weak D call TRBD1 (5 bases). The CDR3 is 15 residues long. From germline, CDR1 is SGHDN and CDR2 FVKESK. Trimming pared 4 bases from V and 1 base from J, leaving 8 bases between. The CDR3 spells CASSPAGSYNSPLHF. In DNA form, the CDR3 reads TGTGCCAGCAGCCCCGCAGGGTCCTATAATTCACCCCTCCACTTT.